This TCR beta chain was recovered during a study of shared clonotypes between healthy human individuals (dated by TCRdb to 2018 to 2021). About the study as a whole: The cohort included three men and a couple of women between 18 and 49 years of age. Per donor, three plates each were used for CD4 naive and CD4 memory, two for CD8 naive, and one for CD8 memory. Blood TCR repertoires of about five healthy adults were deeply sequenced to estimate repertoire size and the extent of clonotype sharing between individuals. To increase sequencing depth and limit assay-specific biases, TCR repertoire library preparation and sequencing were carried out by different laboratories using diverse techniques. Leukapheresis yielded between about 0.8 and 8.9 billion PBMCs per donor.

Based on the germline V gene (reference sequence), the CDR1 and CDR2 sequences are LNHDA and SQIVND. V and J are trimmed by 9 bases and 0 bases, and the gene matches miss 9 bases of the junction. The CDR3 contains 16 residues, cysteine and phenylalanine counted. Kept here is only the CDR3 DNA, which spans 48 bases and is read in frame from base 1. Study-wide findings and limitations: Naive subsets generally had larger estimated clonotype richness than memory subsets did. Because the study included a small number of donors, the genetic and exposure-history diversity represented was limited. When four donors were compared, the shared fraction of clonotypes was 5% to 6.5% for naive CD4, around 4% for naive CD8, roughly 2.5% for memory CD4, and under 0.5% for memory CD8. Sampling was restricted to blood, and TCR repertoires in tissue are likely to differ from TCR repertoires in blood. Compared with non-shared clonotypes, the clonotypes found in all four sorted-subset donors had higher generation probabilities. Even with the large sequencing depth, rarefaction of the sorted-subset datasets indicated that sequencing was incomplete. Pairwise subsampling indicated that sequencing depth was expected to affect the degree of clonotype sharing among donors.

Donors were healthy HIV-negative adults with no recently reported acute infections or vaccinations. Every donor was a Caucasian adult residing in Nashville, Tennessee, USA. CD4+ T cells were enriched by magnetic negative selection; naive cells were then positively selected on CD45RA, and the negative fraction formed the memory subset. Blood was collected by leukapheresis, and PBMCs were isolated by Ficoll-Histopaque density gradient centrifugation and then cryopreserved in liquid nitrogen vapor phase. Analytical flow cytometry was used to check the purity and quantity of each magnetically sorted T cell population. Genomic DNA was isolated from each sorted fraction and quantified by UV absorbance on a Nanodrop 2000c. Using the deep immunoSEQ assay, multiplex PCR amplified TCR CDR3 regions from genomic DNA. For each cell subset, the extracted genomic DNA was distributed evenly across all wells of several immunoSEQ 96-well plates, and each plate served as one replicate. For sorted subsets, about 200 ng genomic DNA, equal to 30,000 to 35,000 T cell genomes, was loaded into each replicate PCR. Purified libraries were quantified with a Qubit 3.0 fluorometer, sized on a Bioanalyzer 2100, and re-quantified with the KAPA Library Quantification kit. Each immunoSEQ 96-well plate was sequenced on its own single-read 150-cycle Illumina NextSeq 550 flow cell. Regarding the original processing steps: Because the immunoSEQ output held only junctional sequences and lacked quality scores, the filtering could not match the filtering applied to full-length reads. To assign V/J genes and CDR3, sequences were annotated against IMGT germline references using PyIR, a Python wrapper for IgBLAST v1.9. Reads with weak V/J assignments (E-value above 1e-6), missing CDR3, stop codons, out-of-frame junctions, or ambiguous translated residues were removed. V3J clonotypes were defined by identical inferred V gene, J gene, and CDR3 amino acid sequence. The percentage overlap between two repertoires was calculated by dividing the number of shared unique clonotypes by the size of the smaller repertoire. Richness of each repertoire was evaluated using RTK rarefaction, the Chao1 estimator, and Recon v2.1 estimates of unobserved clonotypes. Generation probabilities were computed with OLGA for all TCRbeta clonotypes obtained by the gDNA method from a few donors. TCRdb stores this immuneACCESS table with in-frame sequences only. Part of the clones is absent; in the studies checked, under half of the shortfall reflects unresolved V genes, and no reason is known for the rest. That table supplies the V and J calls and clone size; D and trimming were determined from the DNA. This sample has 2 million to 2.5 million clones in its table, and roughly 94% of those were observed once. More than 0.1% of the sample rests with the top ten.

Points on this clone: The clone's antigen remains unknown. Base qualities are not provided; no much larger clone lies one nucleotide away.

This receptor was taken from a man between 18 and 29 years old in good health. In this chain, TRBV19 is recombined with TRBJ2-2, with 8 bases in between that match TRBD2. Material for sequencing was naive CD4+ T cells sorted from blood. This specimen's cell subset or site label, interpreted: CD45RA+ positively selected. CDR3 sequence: CASTGGGTTNTGELFF. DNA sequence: TGTGCCAGCACCGGCGGGGGGACAACGAACACCGGGGAGCTGTTTTTT.